What follows are 18 T cell receptor beta chains derived from one specimen sequenced in a study of Ad26.COV2.S vaccination and SARS-CoV-2 variants listed by TCRdb under 2021. Library construction relied on the immunoSEQ multiplex PCR assay. In its TCRdb copy, this immuneACCESS table keeps in-frame sequences only and misses some clones. Where compared with another copy, unresolved V genes explain less than half of these, and the others have no known cause. The sample yields hundreds of thousands of clones; 92% were counted once. About 3.8% of the sample comes from the top ten. The time point label corresponds to: individuals recovered from natural SARS-CoV-2 infection. The starting material was peripheral blood, obtained after recovery from COVID-19. These receptors all come from a human donor who had recovered from COVID-19.

V usage is TRBV6-1 and J usage is TRBJ2-4; D ambiguous. This CDR3 region has 16 residues. V was trimmed by 2 bases and J by 2 bases, leaving 13 bases between them. Germline-derived CDR1 and CDR2 are MNHNS and SASEGT. The DNA for the CDR3 is TGTGCCAGCAGTGAACCAGGATGGGCGCCCAAAAACATTCAGTACTTC. It codes for CASSEPGWAPKNIQYF.

The chain couples TRBV10-1 to TRBJ2-3; D gene uncertain. Germline V gives CDR1 WNHNN, CDR2 SYGVQD (reference sequence). Trimming took 6 bases from V and 2 from J, leaving 15 bases between them. The CDR3 loop spans 15 amino acids. The CDR3 bases are TGCGCCAGCAGCCTCGGCCCAGCCACCACAGATACGCAGTATTTT. This translates into CASSLGPATTDTQYF.

The V gene is TRBV9, the J gene TRBJ2-7; a possible D gene is TRBD2 (7 bases). The V end lost 0 bases, the J end lost 7 bases, and 14 bases lay between the germline ends. The CDR3 is 14 residues long. Germline CDR1 is SGDLS and CDR2 is YYNGEE. The CDR3 loop is CASSVVLGGLEQYF. The CDR3 nucleotides read TGTGCCAGCAGCGTAGTTTTGGGGGGGCTTGAGCAGTACTTC.

The J gene is TRBJ1-3, the V gene TRBV18; TRBD1 aligns across 8 bases. Germline CDR1 KGHSH, CDR2 LQKENI. The length of the CDR3 is 15 residues. The J segment lost 0 bases and the V segment lost 6 bases, leaving 4 bases of the junction unmatched. Here the CDR3 DNA reads TGTGCCAGCTCGGACAGGGACTTCTCTGGAAACACCATATATTTT. Translating gives CASSDRDFSGNTIYF.

This clone occurred once. Other nucleotide sequences from this sample produce the same CDR3. The chain couples TRBV5-1 to TRBJ1-1; no definite D call. Trimming left V 2 bases short and J 0 bases short, with 5 bases between. This CDR3 is built from 13 residues. Germline CDR1 SGHRS, CDR2 YFSETQ. The CDR3 spells CASSLRLNTEAFF. CDR3 coding DNA: TGCGCCAGCAGCTTACGTCTGAACACTGAAGCTTTCTTT.

The chain uses TRBV7-6 and TRBJ2-7, with D unclear. Germline loops: CDR1 SGHVS, CDR2 FNYEAQ. The CDR3 covers 15 residues. V was clipped by 5 bases and J by 5 bases, with 19 bases between them. This CDR3 is CASSNWKLGSDEQYF. The CDR3 DNA reads as TGTGCCAGCAGCAATTGGAAACTGGGATCGGACGAGCAGTACTTC.

The rearrangement uses TRBV7-9 and TRBJ2-5; the D is unclear. Trimming removed 0 bases from V and 5 bases from J, with 7 bases in between. CDR1 and CDR2 from the germline V gene are SEHNR and FQNEAQ (reference sequence). This CDR3 spans 13 amino acids. CDR3 sequence reads: CASSLASEETQYF. The DNA for the CDR3 is TGTGCCAGCAGCTTAGCATCGGAGGAGACCCAGTACTTC.

The chain is built from TRBV12-5 and TRBJ1-1; D unclear. Deletions cut 3 bases from V and 2 bases from J, with 7 bases between. The CDR3 has 13 residues. The germline V gene encodes CDR1 LGHNT and CDR2 FRNRAP. In DNA form, the CDR3 reads TGTGCTAGTGGTTTACGGCAAAACACTGAAGCTTTCTTT. Translation: CASGLRQNTEAFF.

This chain uses TRBV5-6 with TRBJ1-3; possibly TRBD1 for D (6 bases). This CDR3 is built from 14 residues. Trimming cost V 4 bases and J 0 bases, with 8 bases left between them. CDR1 and CDR2 from the germline V gene are SGHDT and YYEEEE. CDR3 residues: CASSRGSSGNTIYF. The CDR3 DNA reads as TGTGCCAGCAGCAGGGGGAGCTCTGGAAACACCATATATTTT.

The chain is built from TRBV5-1 and TRBJ2-7; D is possibly TRBD1 or TRBD2 (5 bases each). CDR3 length: 14 amino acids. V was shortened by 4 bases and J by 3 bases, with 14 bases between the two germline ends. CDR1 and CDR2 from the germline V gene are SGHRS and YFSETQ. As DNA, the CDR3 is TGCGCCAGCAGCCCCCCCAGGGACCGCTACGAGCAGTACTTC. This gives the protein CASSPPRDRYEQYF.

This CDR3 is CASSLDTGGNQPQHF. The CDR3 DNA reads TGCGCCAGCAGCTTGGATACAGGGGGCAATCAGCCCCAGCATTTT. V usage is TRBV5-1 and J usage is TRBJ1-5, with TRBD1 matching over 7 bases. The length of the CDR3 is 15 residues. Germline V gives CDR1 SGHRS, CDR2 YFSETQ. With 0 bases clipped from V and 2 bases from J, the junction kept 2 bases outside the gene matches.

DNA for the CDR3: TGCGCCAGCAGCCAAGGGCGGTCGGGCAGGGAGAACGAGCAGTACTTC. This encodes CASSQGRSGRENEQYF. The rearrangement links TRBV4-1 to TRBJ2-7; D may correspond to TRBD1 or TRBD2 (5 bases each). CDR3 length: 16 residues. The germline V and J ends were trimmed by 1 base and 5 bases, with 18 bases remaining between them. Germline values: CDR1 MGHRA, CDR2 YSYEKL.

The genes are TRBV20-1 and TRBJ2-5; 10 nucleotides line up with TRBD2. The length of the CDR3 is 14 residues. After removal of 3 bases from V and 0 bases from J, the junction contained 1 base not matched to a gene. Germline V lookup: CDR1 DFQATT, CDR2 SNEGSKA (reference sequence). Written as DNA, the CDR3 is TGCAGTGCTAGTAGCGGGGGGTACCAAGAGACCCAGTACTTC. Protein sequence: CSASSGGYQETQYF.

The chain links TRBV25-1 to TRBJ2-3; 8 positions agree with TRBD2. Germline-derived CDR1 and CDR2 are MGHDK and SYGVNS. J gave up 2 bases and V 10 bases, and 5 bases lay outside the gene matches. The CDR3 length is 13 residues. The CDR3 loop reads CATQAGVTDTQYF. CDR3 in DNA: TGTGCCACCCAAGCGGGGGTCACAGATACGCAGTATTTT.

The chain links TRBV7-9 to TRBJ1-3; a weak D match, TRBD1 (5 bases). Germline CDR1 SEHNR, CDR2 FQNEAQ (reference sequence). This CDR3 is built from 14 residues. V dropped 5 bases and J dropped 0 bases, with 8 bases sitting between them. The CDR3 DNA follows: TGTGCCAGCAGCGCTGGGGCCTCTGGAAACACCATATATTTT. Protein product: CASSAGASGNTIYF.

The rearrangement uses TRBV3-1 (or the pseudogene TRBV3-2) and TRBJ2-3; TRBD1 matches at 10 bases. The CDR3 extends over 15 amino acids. Germline values: CDR1 LGHDT, CDR2 YNNKEL (reference sequence). V was clipped by 4 bases and J by 7 bases; unmatched bases: 8. CDR3 nucleotide sequence: TGTGCCAGCAGCCCAAGGGACAGGGGAGGGAATACGCAGTATTTT. The encoded protein is CASSPRDRGGNTQYF.

The chain has TRBV18 and TRBJ1-5; D not certain. The CDR3 length is 14 residues. CDR1 is KGHSH and CDR2 is LQKENI in the germline V gene. V was cut by 3 bases and J by 6 bases, with 12 bases left in between. The CDR3 coding sequence is TGTGCCAGCTCACCGTCGTCGGTGGGTCAGCCCCAGCATTTT. This encodes CASSPSSVGQPQHF. The whole variable domain, remainder taken from reference TRBV18 and TRBJ1-5, is NAGVMQNPRHLVRRRGQEARLRCSPMKGHSHVYWYRQLPEEGLKFMVYLQKENIIDESGMPKERFSAEFPKEGPSILRIQQVVRGDSAAYFCASSPSSVGQPQHFGDGTRLSIL.

The chain recombines TRBV12-5 with TRBJ1-2; 10 bases agree with TRBD1. The trim removed 2 bases at V and 3 bases at J, leaving 6 bases unmatched. This CDR3 comprises 16 residues. Germline CDR1 and CDR2: LGHNT and FRNRAP. CDR3: CASGLKGTGDDYGYTF. The CDR3 nucleotides read TGTGCTAGTGGTTTGAAAGGGACAGGGGATGACTATGGCTACACCTTC.